This T cell receptor (beta chain) emerged from a study of vaccination effects on CD4 cells after COVID-19. The authors isolated CD4+ T cells after roughly 10 days of culture. Vaccination of participants consisted of two doses of either the BNT162b2 or mRNA-1273 vaccine. The vaccine recipients had no prior SARS-CoV-2 infection, with negative nucleocapsid antibodies. The CDR3 covers 16 residues. V was cut by 9 bases and J by 2 bases, with 22 bases left in between. CDR1 LNHDA and CDR2 SQIVND come from the germline V gene (reference sequence). The study, taken as a whole, reports: The study dataset contains few convalescent patients and includes no early post-infection timepoints. Healthy vaccinees had only 1 of 255 vaccine-induced clones cross-react with common cold coronaviruses. Infection-derived and vaccine-derived clones contracted markedly late after vaccination.

As to this clone: Antigen specificity is unknown.

The protocol was immunoSEQ multiplex PCR, while the TCRdb copy is restricted to in-frame clones and leaves out a portion. The table includes about 66,000 clones, 74% detected once. The sequence derives from a human donor who received a COVID-19 vaccine. The genes are TRBV19 and TRBJ1-2, with a weak D call TRBD1 (6 bases). The sequenced sample was CD4+ T cells from PBMCs cultured without peptide, obtained after COVID-19 vaccination. In DNA, the CDR3 is TGTGCCAGCCAGAGGAGTACCAGGGGTCTAAACTATGGCTACACCTTC. The encoded protein is CASQRSTRGLNYGYTF.